The rows below give T cell receptor beta chains drawn from one sample of a study of vaccination and CD4 T cells after COVID-19. The antigens of these receptors remain unknown. TCRdb passed the PCR reads through MiXCR, listing each CDR3 protein once. There are under 30,000 distinct CDR3 sequences in the sample; roughly 44% occur only once, and 7.2% lies in the top ten. The specimen sequenced was CD4+ T cells from blood, cultured in vitro. The receptors stem from a human donor who had recovered from COVID-19. The conserved cysteine and the conserved F or W are not part of the CDR3 here. Clone sizes are given selectively: once, few, many, or a class where the clone is expanded.

TRBV7-9	few	TRBJ1-2	ASSQTAGGSYT
TRBV18	once	TRBJ1-2	ASSPTRDHNYGYT
TRBV28	NA	TRBJ1-1	ASSLRAGTEAF
TRBV10-3	few	TRBJ2-2	AISESKGSGELF
TRBV20-1	NA	TRBJ2-1	SASGGPPRNEQF
TRBV5-1	NA	TRBJ1-6	ASSLGAVGPAPLH
TRBV24-1	few	TRBJ1-2	ATSMSDWNGYT
TRBV20-1	few	TRBJ1-3	SAPGTESSGNTIY
TRBV6-1	NA	TRBJ1-2	ASRPTGQRDLYGYT
TRBV6-2/TRBV6-3	NA	TRBJ2-2	ASSYNLWLF
TRBV6-5	few	TRBJ2-7	ASSYSDRGSYEQY
TRBV25-1	NA	TRBJ1-3	ASRLQGGNTIY
TRBV20-1	NA	TRBJ2-7	SAIGDFRREQY
TRBV24-1	NA	TRBJ2-5	ATSGTPGQGSGETQY
TRBV27	NA	TRBJ2-7	ASSLQGASYEQY
TRBV6-4	NA	TRBJ2-3	ASSALPTSGGYTDTQY
TRBV6-2/TRBV6-3	NA	TRBJ2-7	ASSYPQAGSYEQY
TRBV4-3	NA	TRBJ2-7	ASSQTLDRNYEQY
TRBV11-2	NA	TRBJ2-1	ASSFGGQSYNEQF
TRBV19	few	TRBJ1-2	ASSIEGQGGGYT
TRBV12-3/TRBV12-4	NA	TRBJ2-5	ASSFRQGWLETQY
TRBV18	NA	TRBJ1-1	ASSPGLSPNYEAF